Presented here are 8 T cell receptor beta chains from one specimen sequenced in a study of early T cells in non-severe SARS-CoV-2 infection. MiXCR, run by TCRdb on the 5' RACE reads, gives a single entry per CDR3 protein. The sample shows tens of thousands of distinct CDR3 sequences, 5% to 6.5% of them seen only once. The source material was whole blood. Receptors originate from an adult who was a healthcare worker with PCR-confirmed SARS-CoV-2 infection or an uninfected control (not recorded which).

This clonotype was recorded a few times. The chain links TRBV28 to TRBJ2-2; perhaps D is TRBD1 or TRBD2 (5 bases each). The length of the CDR3 is 14 residues. Trimming took off 5 bases at V and 5 bases at J, with 12 bases between the two ends. Germline loops: CDR1 MDHEN, CDR2 SYDVKM. In DNA form, the CDR3 reads TGTGCCAGCAGTCTCCGGGGCGCAACCGGGGAGCTGTTTTTT. Translating it yields CASSLRGATGELFF.

The gene calls are TRBV9 and TRBJ2-3, with D perhaps TRBD2 (6 bases). CDR3 length: 14 amino acids. Trimming took off 4 bases at V and 3 bases at J, with 12 bases between the two ends. Germline values: CDR1 SGDLS, CDR2 YYNGEE. The CDR3 coding sequence is TGTGCCAGCAGCCCCTGGGACTTAACAGATACGCAGTATTTT. As protein: CASSPWDLTDTQYF.

This clonotype has just a few counts. The chain is built from TRBV7-2 and TRBJ2-1, with a tentative D call TRBD2 (6 bases). The CDR3 spans 14 residues. V lost 0 bases and J lost 9, with 12 bases in between. The germline gives CDR1 SGHTA, CDR2 FQGNSA. The CDR3 sequence: CASSLAPLGGEQFF. CDR3 DNA sequence: TGTGCCAGCAGCTTAGCCCCCCTGGGGGGTGAGCAGTTCTTC.

This clonotype has ten or more counts. This rearrangement joins TRBV12-3 or TRBV12-4 to TRBJ2-2, with D perhaps matching TRBD1 or TRBD2 (5 bases each). V lost 3 bases to trimming and J lost 3 bases, with 11 bases between them. The length of the CDR3 is 15 residues. CDR3 region: CASSFHQGDTGELFF. The CDR3 DNA sequence: TGTGCCAGCAGTTTCCATCAGGGAGACACCGGGGAGCTGTTTTTT.

This clonotype was detected many times. The chain joins TRBV6-5 to TRBJ2-7; D ambiguous. The CDR3 extends over 14 amino acids. Germline loops: CDR1 MNHEY, CDR2 SVGAGI. V lost 6 bases to trimming and J lost 3 bases, with 15 bases between them. DNA for the CDR3: TGTGCCAGCAGCTTGGGCCCTACACACTACGAGCAGTACTTC. Translated, it gives CASSLGPTHYEQYF.

A single count supports this clonotype. A much larger clone lies a single base off, so this may be a read error. The rearrangement joins TRBV3-1 to TRBJ2-7, with D perhaps TRBD1 or TRBD2 (5 bases each). This CDR3 is 14 amino acids long. Germline-derived CDR1 and CDR2 are LGHDT and YNNKEL (reference sequence). CDR3 sequence reads: CASSQPGLNYQQYF. The CDR3 DNA reads TGTGCCAGCAGCCAACCGGGGCTAAACTACCAGCAGTACTTC.

DNA for the CDR3: TGTGCCAGCAGTTCCTTCGGACAGGGGAGTACTGAAGCTTTCTTT. As protein: CASSSFGQGSTEAFF. The chain recombines TRBV28 with TRBJ1-1; TRBD1 matches at 9 bases. The CDR3 has 15 residues. The germline gives CDR1 MDHEN, CDR2 SYDVKM. V shed 4 bases and J 5 bases; nucleotides not matched to a gene: 8.

This clonotype has ten or more counts. This chain joins TRBV7-2 and TRBJ1-2; D is ambiguous. There are 14 residues in the CDR3. The germline V gene has CDR1 SGHTA and CDR2 FQGNSA. Trimming stripped 5 bases from V and 0 bases from J, with 10 bases between. CDR3 loop: CASSAPASNYGYTF. DNA of the CDR3: TGTGCCAGCAGCGCGCCGGCCTCTAACTATGGCTACACCTTC.